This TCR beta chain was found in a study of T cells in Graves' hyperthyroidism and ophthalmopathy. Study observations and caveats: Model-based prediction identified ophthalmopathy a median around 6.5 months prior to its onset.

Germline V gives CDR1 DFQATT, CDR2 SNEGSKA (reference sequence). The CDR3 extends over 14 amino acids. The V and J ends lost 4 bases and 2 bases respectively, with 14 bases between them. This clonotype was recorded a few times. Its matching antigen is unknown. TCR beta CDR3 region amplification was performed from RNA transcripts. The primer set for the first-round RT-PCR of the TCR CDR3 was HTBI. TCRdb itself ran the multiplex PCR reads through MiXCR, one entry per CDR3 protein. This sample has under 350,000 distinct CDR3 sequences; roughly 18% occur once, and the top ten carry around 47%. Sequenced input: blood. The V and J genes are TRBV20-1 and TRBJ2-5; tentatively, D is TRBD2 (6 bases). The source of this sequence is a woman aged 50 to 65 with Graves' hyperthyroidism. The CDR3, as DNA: TGCAGTGCTATCCTCGGGGGAAAACAAGAGACCCAGTACTTC. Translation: CSAILGGKQETQYF.